The 25 T cell receptor beta chains below come from one sample, sequenced in a study of blood T cell repertoires in COVID-19. Sequencing was performed with immunoSEQ multiplex PCR; in TCRdb, only in-frame clones are kept and a portion is missing. The sample holds under 350,000 clones; about nine tenths are singletons and the top ten take roughly 2.6%. Sequencing was done on a sample of PBMCs or T cells enriched from blood (not recorded which). The source of these receptors is a man in his sixties who had recovered from COVID-19.

This chain joins TRBV7-6 and TRBJ2-1; 7 nucleotides align to TRBD2. Germline CDR1 and CDR2: SGHVS and FNYEAQ. The CDR3 covers 16 residues. V was pared by 0 bases and J by 4 bases, with 6 bases of the junction left unmatched. CDR3 in amino acids: CASSLASSGLYNEQFF. The CDR3 DNA reads TGTGCCAGCAGCTTAGCCTCTAGCGGCCTATACAATGAGCAGTTCTTC.

V is TRBV30 and J is TRBJ1-5; D is possibly TRBD1 (6 bases). Germline CDR1 is GTSNPN and CDR2 is SVGIG (reference sequence). The V gene lost 3 bases and the J gene lost 0 bases, with 21 bases spanning the gap. The CDR3 spans 18 residues. The CDR3 nucleotides read TGTGCCTGGAGCCGGACAACTCTGAGGGGGTATAGCAATCAGCCCCAGCATTTT. Protein sequence: CAWSRTTLRGYSNQPQHF.

This clone was observed once. This chain uses TRBV6-4 with TRBJ1-2, with 9 bases fitting TRBD1. Germline CDR1 is MRHNA and CDR2 is SNTAGT. The CDR3 extends over 14 amino acids. J gave up 8 bases and V 7 bases, and 11 bases lay outside the gene matches. The CDR3 is CASKPGQGFRGYTF. The CDR3 nucleotides read TGTGCCAGCAAACCGGGACAGGGATTTAGAGGCTACACCTTC.

Details on this clone: The sample contains more than one DNA sequence encoding this CDR3. The chain recombines TRBV19 with TRBJ1-1; no clear D. Trimming took 7 bases from V and 0 from J, leaving 3 bases between them. The germline V gene has CDR1 LNHDA and CDR2 SQIVND (reference sequence). This CDR3 has 11 residues. The CDR3 here is CASIMNTEAFF. CDR3 DNA sequence: TGTGCCAGTATAATGAACACTGAAGCTTTCTTT.

DNA of the CDR3: TGTGCCACCAGTGATTTAAACCCGAGCGGGAGCTCCTACAATGAGCAGTTCTTC. This encodes CATSDLNPSGSSYNEQFF. This chain uses TRBV24-1 with TRBJ2-1; 8 nucleotides match TRBD2. The CDR3 is made up of 18 amino acids. The J segment lost 0 bases and the V segment lost 1 base, leaving 7 bases of the junction unmatched. Germline lookup yields CDR1 KGHDR and CDR2 SFDVKD.

The chain recombines TRBV5-5 with TRBJ1-3; D not resolved. Germline assignment: CDR1 SGHKS and CDR2 YYEKEE (reference sequence). This CDR3 is built from 15 residues. V was trimmed by 0 bases and J by 0 bases, leaving 7 bases between them. The CDR3 coding sequence is TGTGCCAGCAGCTTGGACTTCACCTCTGGAAACACCATATATTTT. This translates into CASSLDFTSGNTIYF.

The V call is TRBV7-3, the J call TRBJ1-1; 10 bases map to TRBD1. This CDR3 contains 13 residues. Germline V gives CDR1 SGHTA, CDR2 FQGTGA. V was clipped by 5 bases and J by 6 bases; unmatched bases: 3. DNA of the CDR3: TGTGCCAGCAGCCCCGGGACAGGGGCTGAAGCTTTCTTT. It encodes CASSPGTGAEAFF. Filled out from reference TRBV7-3 and TRBJ1-1, the complete variable domain reads GAGVSQTPSNKVTEKGKYVELRCDPISGHTALYWYRQSLGQGPEFLIYFQGTGAADDSGLPNDRFFAVRPEGSVSTLKIQRTERGDSAVYLCASSPGTGAEAFFGQGTRLTVV.

The chain employs TRBV30 and TRBJ2-7; D is unresolved. The CDR3 totals 13 residues. CDR1 and CDR2 (germline): GTSNPN, SVGIG (reference sequence). V was trimmed by 2 bases and J by 0 bases, leaving 8 bases between them. The CDR3: CAWSSQASYEQYF. DNA of the CDR3: TGTGCCTGGAGTTCCCAGGCCTCCTACGAGCAGTACTTC.

This clone occurred once. The rearrangement links TRBV4-1 to TRBJ1-4, with 12 nucleotides matching TRBD1. CDR3 length: 18 amino acids. Germline CDR1 and CDR2: MGHRA and YSYEKL. Trimming removed 4 bases from V and 0 bases from J; junction bases left unmatched: 6. CDR3 sequence reads: CASSPRDRGLSTNEKLFF. DNA of the CDR3: TGCGCCAGCAGCCCCCGGGACAGGGGGCTTTCAACTAATGAAAAACTGTTTTTT.

This chain connects TRBV5-4 to TRBJ2-5; D perhaps matches TRBD2 (5 bases). Germline V gene data show CDR1 as SGHNT and CDR2 as YYREEE (reference sequence). The CDR3 loop spans 13 amino acids. Deletions cut 1 base from V and 4 bases from J, with 8 bases between. CDR3 nucleotide sequence: TGTGCCAGCAGCTTGCGGGGTAGAGAGACCCAGTACTTC. This encodes CASSLRGRETQYF.

This clone was picked up one time. The chain links TRBV29-1 to TRBJ2-3; D gene unclear. Germline loops: CDR1 SQVTM, CDR2 ANQGSEA. V was trimmed by 6 bases and J by 5 bases, leaving 18 bases between them. CDR3 length: 14 residues. The CDR3 coding sequence is TGCAGCGTGGGCTTGACCAGGCGCAGAGATACGCAGTATTTT. Its protein product is CSVGLTRRRDTQYF.

V is TRBV7-2 and J is TRBJ2-2; 9 bases line up with TRBD2. V was clipped by 8 bases and J by 5 bases; unmatched bases: 9. This CDR3 comprises 15 residues. Germline CDR1 is SGHTA and CDR2 is FQGNSA. CDR3 sequence: CASGSGGHITGELFF. In nucleotides, the CDR3 is TGTGCCAGCGGGAGCGGGGGGCATATAACCGGGGAGCTGTTTTTT.

This chain connects TRBV12-3 or TRBV12-4 to TRBJ2-7; D remains unclear. V was shortened by 5 bases and J by 2 bases, with 4 bases between the two germline ends. CDR3 length equals 11 residues. CDR3 residues: CASSTAYEQYF. The CDR3 bases are TGTGCCAGCAGTACGGCCTACGAGCAGTACTTC.

This clone has ten or more counts. The chain couples TRBV6-2 or TRBV6-3 to TRBJ2-3, with 12 bases that match TRBD2. The length of the CDR3 is 16 residues. Germline V lookup: CDR1 MNHEY, CDR2 SVGEGT. V trimming: 5 bases; J trimming: 5 bases; junction bases outside the gene matches: 8. CDR3 coding DNA: TGTGCCAGCAGTCGGCGGACTAGCGGGGCGGTAGATACGCAGTATTTT. Translating it yields CASSRRTSGAVDTQYF.

The rearrangement joins TRBV29-1 to TRBJ1-1, with D possibly matching TRBD1 (6 bases). Germline CDR1 and CDR2: SQVTM and ANQGSEA. V was clipped by 7 bases and J by 8 bases, with 23 bases between them. The CDR3 runs 14 residues. The CDR3 sequence: CSASKTTITGEAFF. The CDR3 DNA reads as TGCAGCGCCTCGAAAACTACGATAACAGGGGAAGCTTTCTTT. The full variable domain, in which reference TRBV29-1 and TRBJ1-1 provide the parts outside the CDR3, is SAVISQKPSRDICQRGTSLTIQCQVDSQVTMMFWYRQQPGQSLTLIATANQGSEATYESGFVIDKFPISRPNLTFSTLTVSNMSPEDSSIYLCSASKTTITGEAFFGQGTRLTVV.

The chain couples TRBV6-5 to TRBJ1-1, with D perhaps TRBD1 (5 bases). Trimming shortened V by 2 bases and J by 1 base, and 8 bases separated the two germline ends. The CDR3 is 14 residues long. Germline assignment: CDR1 MNHEY and CDR2 SVGAGI. CDR3 DNA: TGTGCCAGCAGTTACGCAGGGAAGAACACTGAAGCTTTCTTT. It specifies CASSYAGKNTEAFF.

The rearrangement joins TRBV19 to TRBJ2-1; 16 nucleotides match TRBD2. The V gene's germline CDR1 is LNHDA and CDR2 SQIVND (reference sequence). V trimming: 4 bases; J trimming: 4 bases; junction bases outside the gene matches: 13. This CDR3 has 20 amino acids. The CDR3 DNA follows: TGTGCCAGTAGTAAACCCACCGGGACTAGCGGGGGGGCACTATACAATGAGCAGTTCTTC. It yields the protein CASSKPTGTSGGALYNEQFF.

The chain uses TRBV5-1 and TRBJ2-4, with a possible D match to TRBD2 (6 bases). The V end lost 0 bases, the J end lost 6 bases, and 13 bases lay between the germline ends. The CDR3 runs to 15 residues. Germline V lookup: CDR1 SGHRS, CDR2 YFSETQ. The CDR3 spells CASSLAGGGINIQYF. The CDR3 coding sequence is TGCGCCAGCAGCTTGGCCGGTGGGGGGATAAACATTCAGTACTTC.

This chain uses TRBV19 with TRBJ2-2; the D gene is possibly TRBD2 (5 bases). The germline gives CDR1 LNHDA, CDR2 SQIVND (reference sequence). This CDR3 region has 15 residues. V was pared by 1 base and J by 4 bases, with 10 bases between. As DNA, the CDR3 is TGTGCCAGTAGTATAGGAAGCGCGGGCACCGGGGAGCTGTTTTTT. As protein: CASSIGSAGTGELFF.

The chain is built from TRBV4-1 and TRBJ1-6; D is uncertain. CDR1 and CDR2 (germline): MGHRA, YSYEKL. This CDR3 is 16 amino acids long. V was cut by 0 bases and J by 0 bases, with 6 bases left in between. CDR3 nucleotide sequence: TGCGCCAGCAGCCAAGATCGGAGCTCCTATAATTCACCCCTCCACTTT. This gives the protein CASSQDRSSYNSPLHF.

The chain links TRBV9 to TRBJ2-4, with 12 bases fitting TRBD2. Looked up from germline, CDR1 is SGDLS and CDR2 is YYNGEE. The V segment lost 4 bases and the J segment 5 bases; nucleotides outside the gene matches: 4. CDR3 length: 15 residues. The CDR3 protein is CASSKTSGSENIQYF. The CDR3 nucleotides read TGTGCCAGCAGCAAGACTAGCGGGAGTGAAAACATTCAGTACTTC.

In its sample, this clone was seen once. This chain links TRBV7-6 with TRBJ2-1; TRBD2 matches at 14 bases. The CDR3 runs 16 residues. The germline V gene encodes CDR1 SGHVS and CDR2 FNYEAQ. After removal of 1 base from V and 6 bases from J, the junction contained 2 bases not matched to a gene. CDR3 bases: TGTGCCAGCAGCTTAGTTGGGACTAGCGGGAGCAATGAGCAGTTCTTC. It specifies CASSLVGTSGSNEQFF.

This chain joins TRBV25-1 and TRBJ1-4, with no clear D. The CDR3 is made up of 15 amino acids. The germline V and J ends were trimmed by 4 bases and 3 bases, with 12 bases remaining between them. The germline CDR1 and CDR2 sequences are MGHDK and SYGVNS. The CDR3 coding sequence is TGTGCCAGCAGTGGTCCGAAGGCGGCTAATGAAAAACTGTTTTTT. This translates into CASSGPKAANEKLFF.

The rearrangement joins TRBV12-3 or TRBV12-4 to TRBJ1-2, with D perhaps matching TRBD1 (6 bases). The CDR3 has 13 amino acids. Trimming shortened V by 7 bases and J by 4 bases, and 13 bases separated the two germline ends. The CDR3 nucleotides are TGTGCCAGCACCCTGGACAGACCCTATGGCTACACCTTC. This encodes CASTLDRPYGYTF.

V gene TRBV5-1 combines with J gene TRBJ2-3; 8 bases line up with TRBD2. CDR1 SGHRS and CDR2 YFSETQ come from the germline V gene. This CDR3 spans 17 amino acids. V lost 0 bases to trimming and J lost 5 bases; unmatched junction nucleotides: 11. In DNA, the CDR3 is TGCGCCAGCAGCTTGGCCGTTATACCCGGGAGGGGAGATACGCAGTATTTT. Translation: CASSLAVIPGRGDTQYF.